This T cell receptor beta chain originates from a study of identical twins. From the 5' RACE reads, TCRdb called clonotypes with MiXCR, one entry per CDR3 protein. The table records roughly 1.6 million distinct CDR3 sequences, around 29% of them present only once. Trimming took 4 bases from V and 2 from J; bases not matched to a gene: 3. This CDR3 comprises 16 residues. Germline CDR1 is SGHVS and CDR2 is FQNEAQ. This chain connects TRBV7-8 to TRBJ2-3, with TRBD2 matching 13 bases. This clonotype was sampled from a newborn girl in good health. The source material was cord blood. CDR3 bases: TGTGCCAGCAGCTGGGGACTAGCGGGGTTCACAGATACGCAGTATTTT. This encodes CASSWGLAGFTDTQYF.